What follows is one TCR beta chain and its context. The second PCR ran roughly 6 to 11 cycles with a sample-barcoded 5' primer and J-beta primers. TCRdb called the 5' RACE reads again in MiXCR, with one record for every CDR3 protein. The data contain 980,000 or so distinct CDR3 sequences, 45% to 50% of them singletons. The V and J ends lost 6 bases and 2 bases, in that order; junction bases with no gene match: 5. The CDR3 is 14 residues long. Germline lookup yields CDR1 SNHLY and CDR2 FYNNEI. This sample is drawn from a study of blood T cells in healthy people across ages. The sequence was collected from a man aged 25 to 40 in good health. Material for sequencing was blood. The chain uses TRBV2 and TRBJ2-7, with 9 bases identical to TRBD1. The CDR3 here is CASREDRGTYEQYF. CDR3 nucleotide sequence: TGTGCCAGCAGGGAGGACAGGGGAACCTACGAGCAGTACTTC.